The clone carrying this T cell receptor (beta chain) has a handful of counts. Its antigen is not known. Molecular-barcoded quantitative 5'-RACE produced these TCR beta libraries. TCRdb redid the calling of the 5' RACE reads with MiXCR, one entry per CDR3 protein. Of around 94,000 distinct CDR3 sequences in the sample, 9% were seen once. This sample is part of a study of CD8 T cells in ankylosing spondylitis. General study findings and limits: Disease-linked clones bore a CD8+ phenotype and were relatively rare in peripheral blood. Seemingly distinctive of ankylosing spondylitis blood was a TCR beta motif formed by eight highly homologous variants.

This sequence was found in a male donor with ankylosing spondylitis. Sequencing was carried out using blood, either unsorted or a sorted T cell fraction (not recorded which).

DNA for the CDR3: TGCAGTGCTAGAGATGGCAGGGACGCCGGGGAGCTGTTTTTT. Its translation is CSARDGRDAGELFF. The V and J genes are TRBV20-1 and TRBJ2-2, with D tentatively TRBD1 or TRBD2 (5 bases each). Looked up from germline, CDR1 is DFQATT and CDR2 is SNEGSKA (reference sequence). The CDR3 totals 14 residues. Trimming left V 0 bases short and J 6 bases short, with 11 bases between.